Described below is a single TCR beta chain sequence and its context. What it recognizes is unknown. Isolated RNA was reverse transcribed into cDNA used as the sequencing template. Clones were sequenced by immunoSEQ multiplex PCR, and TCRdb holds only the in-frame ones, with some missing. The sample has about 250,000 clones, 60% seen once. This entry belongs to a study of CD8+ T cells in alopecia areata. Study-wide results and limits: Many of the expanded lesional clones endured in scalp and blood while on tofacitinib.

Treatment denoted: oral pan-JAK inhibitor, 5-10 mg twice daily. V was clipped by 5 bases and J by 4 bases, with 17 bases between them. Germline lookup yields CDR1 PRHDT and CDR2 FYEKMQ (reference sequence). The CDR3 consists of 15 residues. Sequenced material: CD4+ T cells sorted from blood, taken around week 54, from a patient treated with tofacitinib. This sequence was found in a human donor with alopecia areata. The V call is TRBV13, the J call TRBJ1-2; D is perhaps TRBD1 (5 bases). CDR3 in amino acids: CASSHQGWPVYGYTF. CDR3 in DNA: TGTGCCAGCAGCCACCAGGGTTGGCCTGTCTATGGCTACACCTTC. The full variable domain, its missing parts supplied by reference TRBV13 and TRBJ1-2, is AAGVIQSPRHLIKEKRETATLKCYPIPRHDTVYWYQQGPGQDPQFLISFYEKMQSDKGSIPDRFSAQQFSDYHSELNMSSLELGDSALYFCASSHQGWPVYGYTFGSGTRLTVV.